This record looks at one T cell receptor (beta chain) sequence and its context. Its antigen is not identified. The sample comes from a study of spatial heterogeneity in lung cancer. Study summary: Within tumor regions, the number of TCR transcripts tracked closely with a T cell module score obtained from matched bulk RNA-seq. Study observations and caveats: One measure, the expanded intratumoral alpha and beta TCR count, tracked tumor mutation counts.

This CDR3 region has 16 residues. The germline gives CDR1 SEHNR, CDR2 FQNEAQ (reference sequence). V shed 0 bases, J shed 5 bases, and the junction held 4 bases outside the gene matches. TCRdb re-called the 5' RACE reads through MiXCR, storing one row per CDR3 protein. The sample lists about 18,000 distinct CDR3 sequences; around 7% were seen once. Time point given: sample taken at primary tumor resection. In each case, whole RNA from tumor, nontumor lung or frozen PBMC was sequenced unsorted. The chain carries TRBV7-9 and TRBJ1-4; TRBD1 agrees at 9 bases. This TCR derives from a female donor with early-stage non-small cell lung cancer. The material was lung tumor tissue, obtained at surgery. In DNA, the CDR3 is TGTGCCAGCAGCTTAGCACCGGGACAGGGAAATGAAAAACTGTTTTTT. Translated, it gives CASSLAPGQGNEKLFF.